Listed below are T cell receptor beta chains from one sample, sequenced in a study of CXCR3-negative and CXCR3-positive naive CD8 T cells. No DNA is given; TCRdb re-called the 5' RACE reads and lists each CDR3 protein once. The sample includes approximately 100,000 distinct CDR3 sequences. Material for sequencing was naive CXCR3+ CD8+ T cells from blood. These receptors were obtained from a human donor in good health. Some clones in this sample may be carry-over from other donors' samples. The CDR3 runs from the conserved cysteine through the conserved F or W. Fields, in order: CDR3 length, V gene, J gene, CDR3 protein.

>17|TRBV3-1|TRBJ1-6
CASSRDLEISYNSPLHF
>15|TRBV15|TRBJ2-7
CATSTGGSGTYEQYF
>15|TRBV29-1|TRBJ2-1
CSVGTSGGPYNEQFF
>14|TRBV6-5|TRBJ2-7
CASRELGSSYEQYF
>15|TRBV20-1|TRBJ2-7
CSAETPTSGSYEQYF
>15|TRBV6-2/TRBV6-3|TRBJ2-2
CASSYSGSWTGELFF
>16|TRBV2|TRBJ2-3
CASSDAVAGRTDTQYF
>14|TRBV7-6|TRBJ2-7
CASSLGQGDYEQYF
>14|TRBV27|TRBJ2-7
CASSWGQGAYEQYF
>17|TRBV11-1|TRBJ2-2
CASSLVWRSKNTGELFF
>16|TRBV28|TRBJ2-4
CASTPTGVAAKNIQYF
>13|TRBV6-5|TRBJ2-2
CASSYGHTGELFF
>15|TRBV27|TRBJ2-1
CASSYLAGGLNEQFF
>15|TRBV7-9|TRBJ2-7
CASSSLQGPRYEQYF
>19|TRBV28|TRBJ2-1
CASTSQTPDPSGNYNEQFF
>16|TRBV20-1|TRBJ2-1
CSARLAGSRVVDEQFF
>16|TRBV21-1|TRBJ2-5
CASSSFLAGEGPTQYF
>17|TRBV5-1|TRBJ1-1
CASSLSLGTPWSTEAFF
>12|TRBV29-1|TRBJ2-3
CSAVLSTDTQYF
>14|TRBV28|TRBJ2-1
CASQTVLNYNEQFF
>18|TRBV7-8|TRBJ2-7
CASSLGLADQYPSYEQYF
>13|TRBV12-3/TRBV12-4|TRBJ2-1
CASSFLGWYEQFF
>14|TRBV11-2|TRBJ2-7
CASSWTDGPREQYF
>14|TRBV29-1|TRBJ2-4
CSVPGHIAKNIQYF
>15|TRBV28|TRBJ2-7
CASSADFGDRGEQYF
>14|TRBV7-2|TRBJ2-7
CASSPGTSTYEQYF
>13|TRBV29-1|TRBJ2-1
CSTTSVDYNEQFF
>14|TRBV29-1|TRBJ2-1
CSGPRTGNTNEQFF
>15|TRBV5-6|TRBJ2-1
CASSLTPTGYNEQFF
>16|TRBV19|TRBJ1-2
CASSIWTGAPLYGYTF
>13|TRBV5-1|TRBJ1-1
CASSSGMNTEAFF
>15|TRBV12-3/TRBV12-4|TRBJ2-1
CASSLFAGGGNEQFF
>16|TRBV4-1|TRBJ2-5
CASSQDGASGQETQYF
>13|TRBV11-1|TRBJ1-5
CVSSFKGDQPQHF
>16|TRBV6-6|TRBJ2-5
CASSPRTGWYQETQYF
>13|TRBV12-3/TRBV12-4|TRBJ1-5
CASSLMGNQPQHF
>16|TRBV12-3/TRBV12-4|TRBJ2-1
CASSGGRGMTHYEQFF
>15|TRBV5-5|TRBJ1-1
CASSFRTGMNTEAFF
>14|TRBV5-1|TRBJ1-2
CASSLGPGGDGYTF
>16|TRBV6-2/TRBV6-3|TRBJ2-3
CASSYDLAGITDTQYF
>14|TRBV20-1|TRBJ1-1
CSARPPTVNTEAFF
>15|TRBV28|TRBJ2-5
CASRRDRWGRETQYF
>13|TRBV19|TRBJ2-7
CASSEHGYSEQYF
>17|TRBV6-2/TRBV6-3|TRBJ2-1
CASSYSSAVAGGDEQFF
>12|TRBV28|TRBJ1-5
CASRRGNQPQHF
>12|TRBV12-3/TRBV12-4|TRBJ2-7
CASSPYSYEQYF
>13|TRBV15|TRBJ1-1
CATSRDRAVEAFF
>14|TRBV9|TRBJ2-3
CASSASGGVDTQYF
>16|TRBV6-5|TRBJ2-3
CASSYSRLAGSDTQYF
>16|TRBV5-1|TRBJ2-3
CASSPQTSLVPDTQYF
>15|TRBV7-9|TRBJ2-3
CARSLSNSSTDTQYF
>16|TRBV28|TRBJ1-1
CASRDLRDILNTEAFF
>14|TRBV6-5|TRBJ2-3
CASSLGTSTDTQYF
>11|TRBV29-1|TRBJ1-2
CSVVTGRGYTF
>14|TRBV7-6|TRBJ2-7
CASSSPESSYEQYF
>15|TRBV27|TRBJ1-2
CASSLEGGARDGYTF
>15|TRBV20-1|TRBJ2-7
CSAPARDSSTYEQYF
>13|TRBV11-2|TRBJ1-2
CASSSPLGYGYTF
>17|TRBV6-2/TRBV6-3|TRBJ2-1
CASSYLLRGDLNFEQFF